This TCR beta chain is from a study of CD8+ T cells in alopecia areata. Findings of the study overall: Lesional scalp, notably in alopecia totalis/universalis, had clonality above that of normal scalp. Resident alphabeta T cells of normal skin are also sequenced in scalp samples.

The CDR3 length is 19 residues. Germline values: CDR1 SGHVS, CDR2 FQNEAQ. The germline V and J ends were trimmed by 4 bases and 0 bases, with 19 bases remaining between them. Treatment noted: oral pan-JAK inhibitor, 5-10 mg twice daily. This clone was seen a few times. Its antigen is not known. RNA extraction and reverse transcription yielded cDNA as sequencing template. The method was immunoSEQ multiplex PCR; TCRdb's version includes in-frame clones alone and lacks a portion of them. The table lists more than 95,000 clones, 58% of them singletons. This clonotype was sampled from a human donor with alopecia areata. V usage is TRBV7-8 and J usage is TRBJ2-6; tentatively, D is TRBD1 (5 bases). This specimen consisted of CD8+ T cells sorted from blood, obtained at week 4, from a patient treated with tofacitinib. The CDR3 bases are TGTGCCAGCAGCTCCTTGGTGATAGGGGTACTCTCTGGGGCCAACGTCCTGACTTTC. It encodes CASSSLVIGVLSGANVLTF.